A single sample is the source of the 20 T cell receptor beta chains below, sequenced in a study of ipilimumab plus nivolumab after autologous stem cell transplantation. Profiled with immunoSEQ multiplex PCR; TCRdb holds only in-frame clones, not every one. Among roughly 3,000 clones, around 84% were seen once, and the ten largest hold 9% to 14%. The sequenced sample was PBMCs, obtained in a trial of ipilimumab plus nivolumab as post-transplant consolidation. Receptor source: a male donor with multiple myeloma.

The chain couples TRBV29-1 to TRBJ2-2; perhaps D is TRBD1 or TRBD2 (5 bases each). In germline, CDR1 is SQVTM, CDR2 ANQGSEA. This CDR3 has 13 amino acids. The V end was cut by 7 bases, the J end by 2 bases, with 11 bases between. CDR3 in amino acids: CSAGASNTGELFF. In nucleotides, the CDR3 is TGCAGCGCCGGGGCTAGTAACACCGGGGAGCTGTTTTTT.

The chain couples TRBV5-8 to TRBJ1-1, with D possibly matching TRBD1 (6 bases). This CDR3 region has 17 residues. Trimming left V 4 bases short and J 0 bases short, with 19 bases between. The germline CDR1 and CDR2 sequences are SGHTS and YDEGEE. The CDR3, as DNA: TGTGCCAGCAGCAAAGGGGGGCGGGGTCTATTGAACACTGAAGCTTTCTTT. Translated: CASSKGGRGLLNTEAFF. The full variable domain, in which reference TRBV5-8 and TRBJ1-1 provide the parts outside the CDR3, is EAGVTQSPTHLIKTRGQQATLRCSPISGHTSVYWYQQALGLGLQFLLWYDEGEERNRGNFPPRFSGRQFPNYSSELNVNALELEDSALYLCASSKGGRGLLNTEAFFGQGTRLTVV.

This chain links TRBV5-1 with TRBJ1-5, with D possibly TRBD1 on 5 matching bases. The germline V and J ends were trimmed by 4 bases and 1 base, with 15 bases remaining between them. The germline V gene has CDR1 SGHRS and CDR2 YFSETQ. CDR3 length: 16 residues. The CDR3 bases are TGCGCCAGCAGCCCAGTGTCGGGGGTAAGCAATCAGCCCCAGCATTTT. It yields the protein CASSPVSGVSNQPQHF.

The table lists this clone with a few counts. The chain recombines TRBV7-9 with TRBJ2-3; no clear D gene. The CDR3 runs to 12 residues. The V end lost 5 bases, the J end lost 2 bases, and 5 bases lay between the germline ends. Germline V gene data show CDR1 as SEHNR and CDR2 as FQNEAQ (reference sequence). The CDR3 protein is CASSPDTDTQYF. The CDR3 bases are TGTGCCAGCAGCCCAGACACAGATACGCAGTATTTT.

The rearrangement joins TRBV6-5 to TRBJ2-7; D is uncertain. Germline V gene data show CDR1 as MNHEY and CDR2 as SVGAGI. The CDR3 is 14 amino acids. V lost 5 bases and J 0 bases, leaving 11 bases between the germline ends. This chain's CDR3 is CASSTPEHSYEQYF. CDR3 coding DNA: TGTGCCAGCAGTACCCCGGAGCACTCCTACGAGCAGTACTTC.

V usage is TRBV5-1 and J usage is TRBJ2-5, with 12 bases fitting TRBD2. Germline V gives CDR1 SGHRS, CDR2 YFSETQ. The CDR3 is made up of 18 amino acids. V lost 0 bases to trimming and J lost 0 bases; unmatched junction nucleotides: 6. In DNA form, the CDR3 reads TGCGCCAGCAGCTTGGGACTAGCGGGGGCCCCGTACCAAGAGACCCAGTACTTC. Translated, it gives CASSLGLAGAPYQETQYF.

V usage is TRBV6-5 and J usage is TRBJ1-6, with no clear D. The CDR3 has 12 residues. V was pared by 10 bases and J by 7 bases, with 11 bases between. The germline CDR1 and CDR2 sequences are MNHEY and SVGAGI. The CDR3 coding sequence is TGTGCCACCAAACTGGGCAATTCACCCCTCCACTTT. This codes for CATKLGNSPLHF.

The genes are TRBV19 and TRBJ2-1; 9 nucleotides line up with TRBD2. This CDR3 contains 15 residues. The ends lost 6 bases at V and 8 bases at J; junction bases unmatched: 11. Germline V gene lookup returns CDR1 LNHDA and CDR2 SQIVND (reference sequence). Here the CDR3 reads CASSRAGGVIDEQFF. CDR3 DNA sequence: TGTGCCAGTAGCCGCGCGGGGGGGGTTATCGATGAGCAGTTCTTC.

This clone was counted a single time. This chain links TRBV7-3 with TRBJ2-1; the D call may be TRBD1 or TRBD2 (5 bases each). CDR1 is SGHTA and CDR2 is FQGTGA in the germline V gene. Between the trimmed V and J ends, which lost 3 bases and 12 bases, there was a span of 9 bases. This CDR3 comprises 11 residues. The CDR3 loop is CASSLGEGQFF. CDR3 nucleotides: TGTGCCAGCAGCTTGGGGGAAGGGCAGTTCTTC.

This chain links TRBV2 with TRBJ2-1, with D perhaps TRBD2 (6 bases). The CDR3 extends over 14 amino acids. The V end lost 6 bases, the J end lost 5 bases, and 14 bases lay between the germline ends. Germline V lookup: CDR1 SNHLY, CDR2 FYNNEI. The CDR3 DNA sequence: TGTGCCAGCAGGCCCCGGGACTTCCACAATGAGCAGTTCTTC. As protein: CASRPRDFHNEQFF.

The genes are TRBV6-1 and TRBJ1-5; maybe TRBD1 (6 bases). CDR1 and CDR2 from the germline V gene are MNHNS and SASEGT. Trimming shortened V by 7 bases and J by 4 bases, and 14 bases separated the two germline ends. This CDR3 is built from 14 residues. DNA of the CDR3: TGTGCCAGCATTTCAGGGGTGGGGAATCAGCCCCAGCATTTT. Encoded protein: CASISGVGNQPQHF.

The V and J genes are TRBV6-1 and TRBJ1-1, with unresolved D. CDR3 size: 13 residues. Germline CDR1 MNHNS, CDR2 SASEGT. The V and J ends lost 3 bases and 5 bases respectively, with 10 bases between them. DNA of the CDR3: TGTGCCAGCAGTGATCTAGCCCTGACTGAAGCTTTCTTT. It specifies CASSDLALTEAFF.

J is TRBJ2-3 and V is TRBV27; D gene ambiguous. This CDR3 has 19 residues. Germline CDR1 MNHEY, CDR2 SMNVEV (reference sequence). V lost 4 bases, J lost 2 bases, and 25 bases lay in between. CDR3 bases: TGTGCCAGCAGTTCCCTGCAAGGCGGCCCACAAACCACCACAGATACGCAGTATTTT. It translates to CASSSLQGGPQTTTDTQYF.

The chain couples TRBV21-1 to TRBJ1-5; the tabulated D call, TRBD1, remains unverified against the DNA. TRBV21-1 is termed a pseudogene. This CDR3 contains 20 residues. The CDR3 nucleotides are TGTGCCAGCAGAGTTCGAATAACCTTCATAACAACAGATAGCAATCAGCCCCAGCATTTT. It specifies CASRVRITFITTDSNQPQHF.

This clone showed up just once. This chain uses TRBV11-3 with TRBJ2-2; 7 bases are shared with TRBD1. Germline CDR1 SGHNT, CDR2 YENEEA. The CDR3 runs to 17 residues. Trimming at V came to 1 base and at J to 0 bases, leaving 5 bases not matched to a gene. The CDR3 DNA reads TGTGCCAGCAGCTTAGCGGGGACAGCCGCGAACACCGGGGAGCTGTTTTTT. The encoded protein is CASSLAGTAANTGELFF.

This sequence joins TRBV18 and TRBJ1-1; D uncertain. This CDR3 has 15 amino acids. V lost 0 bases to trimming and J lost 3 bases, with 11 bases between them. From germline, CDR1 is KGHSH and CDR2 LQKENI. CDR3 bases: TGTGCCAGCTCACCACCCTCGCAGGCGGACACTGAAGCTTTCTTT. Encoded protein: CASSPPSQADTEAFF.

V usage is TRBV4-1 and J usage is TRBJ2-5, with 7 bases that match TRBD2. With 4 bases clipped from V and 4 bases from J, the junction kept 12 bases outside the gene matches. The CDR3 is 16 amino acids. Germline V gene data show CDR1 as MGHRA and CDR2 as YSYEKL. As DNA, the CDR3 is TGCGCCAGCAGCCCGGAGGGGATAGCGGGTGCAGAGACCCAGTACTTC. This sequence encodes CASSPEGIAGAETQYF.

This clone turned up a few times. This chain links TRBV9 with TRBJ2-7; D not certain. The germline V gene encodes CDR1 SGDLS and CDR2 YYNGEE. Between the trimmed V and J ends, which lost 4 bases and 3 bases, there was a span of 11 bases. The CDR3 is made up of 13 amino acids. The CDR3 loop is CASSPQPGYEQYF. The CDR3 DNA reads TGTGCCAGCAGCCCCCAACCTGGCTACGAGCAGTACTTC.

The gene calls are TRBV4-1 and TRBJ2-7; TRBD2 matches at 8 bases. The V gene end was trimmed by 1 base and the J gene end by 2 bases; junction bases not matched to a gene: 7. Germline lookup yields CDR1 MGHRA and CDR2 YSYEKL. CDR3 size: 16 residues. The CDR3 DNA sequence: TGCGCCAGCAGCCAAGGGGTCACTAGCGGTACCTACGAGCAGTACTTC. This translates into CASSQGVTSGTYEQYF.

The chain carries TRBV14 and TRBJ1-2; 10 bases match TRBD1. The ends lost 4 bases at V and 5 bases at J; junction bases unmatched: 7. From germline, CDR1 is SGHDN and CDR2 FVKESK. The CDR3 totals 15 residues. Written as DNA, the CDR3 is TGTGCCAGCAGCCCACCAAGGACAGGGGGTTATGGCTACACCTTC. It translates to CASSPPRTGGYGYTF.